The clone carrying this TCR beta chain has a count of ten or more. Its antigen is unknown. One end of the junction is discordant with germline, which a read error may explain. From RNA transcripts, TCR beta CDR3 regions were amplified. HTBI primers drove first-round RT-PCR of the TCR CDR3. TCRdb recomputed calls from the multiplex PCR reads with MiXCR, one row per CDR3 protein. The data hold around 620,000 distinct CDR3 sequences, with 15% to 20% observed a single time. The sample originates from a study of T cells in Graves' hyperthyroidism and ophthalmopathy. Study outcomes and limitations: Most thyroid clonotypes expanded above 0.001 appeared in blood too. In the analysis, a 13 V-J model separated ophthalmopathy from stable hyperthyroidism.

Germline V gives CDR1 DFQATT, CDR2 SNEGSKA (reference sequence). The CDR3 covers 14 residues. The chain joins TRBV20-1 to TRBJ2-7; D is ambiguous. This sequence was found in a woman younger than 45 with Graves' hyperthyroidism. Sequencing was performed on blood. The CDR3 loop reads CSAIDQGVSHEQYF. Here the CDR3 DNA reads TGCAGTGCTATTGATCAAGGAGTCTCCCACGAGCAGTACTTC.